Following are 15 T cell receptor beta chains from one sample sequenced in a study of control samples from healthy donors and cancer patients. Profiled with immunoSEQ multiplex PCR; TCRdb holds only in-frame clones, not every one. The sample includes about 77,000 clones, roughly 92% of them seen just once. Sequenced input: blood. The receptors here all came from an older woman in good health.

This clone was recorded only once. For the CDR3, the DNA is TGTGCCAGCAGGTCCACGGGGGGCTCCTACAATGAGCAGTTCTTC. Its protein is CASRSTGGSYNEQFF. The chain has TRBV28 and TRBJ2-1; 7 nucleotides agree with TRBD2. CDR3 size: 15 residues. V gave up 6 bases and J gave up 0 bases; unmatched junction bases: 5. The germline CDR1 and CDR2 sequences are MDHEN and SYDVKM.

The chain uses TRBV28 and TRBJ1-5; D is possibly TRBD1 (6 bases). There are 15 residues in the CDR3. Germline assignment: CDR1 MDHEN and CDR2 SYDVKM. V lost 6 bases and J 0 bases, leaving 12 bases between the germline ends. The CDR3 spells CASRGGQRSNQPQHF. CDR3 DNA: TGTGCCAGCAGAGGCGGACAGCGTAGCAATCAGCCCCAGCATTTT.

The CDR3 here is CASSLFARGNSYNSPLHF. CDR3 coding DNA: TGCGCCAGCAGCTTGTTCGCGAGGGGGAACTCCTATAATTCACCCCTCCACTTT. V is TRBV5-1 and J is TRBJ1-6, with D maybe TRBD1 (6 bases). Trimming cost V 1 base and J 0 bases, with 14 bases left between them. The germline CDR1 and CDR2 sequences are SGHRS and YFSETQ. The length of the CDR3 is 18 residues.

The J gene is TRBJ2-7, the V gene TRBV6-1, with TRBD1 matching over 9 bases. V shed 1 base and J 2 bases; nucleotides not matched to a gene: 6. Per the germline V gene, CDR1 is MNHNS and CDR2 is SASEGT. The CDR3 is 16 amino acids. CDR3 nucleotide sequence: TGTGCCAGCAGTGAAGGAATTGGGACAGGGACCTACGAGCAGTACTTC. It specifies CASSEGIGTGTYEQYF.

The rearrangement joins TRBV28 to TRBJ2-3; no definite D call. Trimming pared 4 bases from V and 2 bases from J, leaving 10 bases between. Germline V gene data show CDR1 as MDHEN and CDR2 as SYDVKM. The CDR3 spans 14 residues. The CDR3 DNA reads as TGTGCCAGCAGTTCCAACAGACTCACAGATACGCAGTATTTT. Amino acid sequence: CASSSNRLTDTQYF. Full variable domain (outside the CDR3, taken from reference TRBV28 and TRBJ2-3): DVKVTQSSRYLVKRTGEKVFLECVQDMDHENMFWYRQDPGLGLRLIYFSYDVKMKEKGDIPEGYSVSREKKERFSLILESASTNQTSMYLCASSSNRLTDTQYFGPGTRLTVL.

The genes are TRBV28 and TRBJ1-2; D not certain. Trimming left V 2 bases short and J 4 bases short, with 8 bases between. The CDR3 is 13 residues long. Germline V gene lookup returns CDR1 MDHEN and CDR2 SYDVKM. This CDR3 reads CASSLPAGYGYTF. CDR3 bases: TGTGCCAGCAGTTTACCGGCAGGCTATGGCTACACCTTC.

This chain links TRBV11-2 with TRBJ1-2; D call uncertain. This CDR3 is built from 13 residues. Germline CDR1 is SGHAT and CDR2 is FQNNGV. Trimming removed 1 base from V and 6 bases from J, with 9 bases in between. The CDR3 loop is CASSLAGGNGYTF. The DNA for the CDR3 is TGTGCCAGCAGCTTAGCGGGAGGAAATGGCTACACCTTC.

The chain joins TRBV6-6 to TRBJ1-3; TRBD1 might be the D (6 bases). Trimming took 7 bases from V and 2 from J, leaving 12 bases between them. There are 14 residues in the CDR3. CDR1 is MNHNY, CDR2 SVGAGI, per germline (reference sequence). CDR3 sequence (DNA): TGTGCCAGCAACCTATCAGGGGCTGGAAACACCATATATTTT. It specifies CASNLSGAGNTIYF.

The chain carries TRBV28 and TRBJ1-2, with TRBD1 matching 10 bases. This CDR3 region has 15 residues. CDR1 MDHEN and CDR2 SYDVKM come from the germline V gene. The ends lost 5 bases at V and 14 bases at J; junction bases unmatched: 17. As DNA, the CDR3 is TGTGCCAGCAGTCCTACTAGTCCGGGACAGGGGTTTTGTACCTTC. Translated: CASSPTSPGQGFCTF.

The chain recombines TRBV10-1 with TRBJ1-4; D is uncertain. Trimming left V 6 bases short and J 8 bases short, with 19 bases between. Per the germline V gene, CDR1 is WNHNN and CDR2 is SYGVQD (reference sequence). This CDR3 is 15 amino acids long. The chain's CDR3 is CASSPISGEGEKLFF. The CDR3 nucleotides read TGCGCCAGCAGCCCGATTTCAGGAGAGGGCGAAAAACTGTTTTTT.

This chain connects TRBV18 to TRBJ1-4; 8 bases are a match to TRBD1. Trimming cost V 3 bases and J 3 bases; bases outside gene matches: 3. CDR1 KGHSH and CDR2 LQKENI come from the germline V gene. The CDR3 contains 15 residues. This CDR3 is CASSPPGQANEKLFF. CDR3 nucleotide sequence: TGTGCCAGCTCACCGCCGGGACAGGCTAATGAAAAACTGTTTTTT.

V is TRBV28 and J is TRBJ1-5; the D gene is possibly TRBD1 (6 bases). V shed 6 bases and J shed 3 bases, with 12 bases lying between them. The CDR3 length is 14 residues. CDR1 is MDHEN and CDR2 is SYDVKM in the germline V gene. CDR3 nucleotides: TGTGCCAGCAGCCTACAGGGTCTCAATCAGCCCCAGCATTTT. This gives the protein CASSLQGLNQPQHF.

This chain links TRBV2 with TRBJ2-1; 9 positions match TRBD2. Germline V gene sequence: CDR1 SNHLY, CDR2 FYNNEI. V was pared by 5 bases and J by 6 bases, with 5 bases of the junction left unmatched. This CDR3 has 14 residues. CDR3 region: CASSRREGFNEQFF. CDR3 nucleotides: TGTGCCAGCAGTCGGCGGGAGGGATTCAATGAGCAGTTCTTC.

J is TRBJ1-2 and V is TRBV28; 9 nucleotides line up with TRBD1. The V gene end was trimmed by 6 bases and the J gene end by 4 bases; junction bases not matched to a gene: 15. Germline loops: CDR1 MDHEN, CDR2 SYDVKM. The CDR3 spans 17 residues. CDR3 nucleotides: TGTGCCAGCAGAACAGGGGGCGGCAACCCGAACGCCTATGGCTACACCTTC. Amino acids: CASRTGGGNPNAYGYTF.

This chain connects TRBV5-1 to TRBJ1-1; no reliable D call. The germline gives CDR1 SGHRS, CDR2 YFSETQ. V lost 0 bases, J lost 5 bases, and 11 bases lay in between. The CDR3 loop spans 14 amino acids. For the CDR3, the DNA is TGCGCCAGCAGCTTGGAACAGTATAGGACTGAAGCTTTCTTT. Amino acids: CASSLEQYRTEAFF. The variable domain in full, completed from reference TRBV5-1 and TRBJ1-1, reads KAGVTQTPRYLIKTRGQQVTLSCSPISGHRSVSWYQQTPGQGLQFLFEYFSETQRNKGNFPGRFSGRQFSNSRSEMNVSTLELGDSALYLCASSLEQYRTEAFFGQGTRLTVV.